A selection of T cell receptor beta chains follows, all from one sample in a study of T-cell reconstitution after alpha-beta-depleted transplantation in children. Each CDR3 protein gets one entry after TCRdb re-called the PCR reads with MiXCR. The table shows 420,000 or so distinct CDR3 sequences, with approximately 11% occurring only once. Here the sequenced sample was PBMCs from the stem cell graft donor, taken from the stem cell graft. These receptors came from a human donor who donated a stem cell graft to a child with acute myeloid leukemia. The CDR3 runs from the conserved cysteine through the conserved F or W. D genes are given only for firm matches. A clone size is listed for some rows: how often the clone was seen (once, few, many), or a class if it is expanded.

few,TRBV20-1,TRBJ2-5,NA,TGCAGTGCTAGTGTCCCTACAGGGGCGGGGGAGACCCAGTACTTC,CSASVPTGAGETQYF
NA,TRBV6-5,TRBJ2-2,TRBD2,TGTGCCAGCAGTTTCGTAGCGGGGGTGGACACCGGGGAGCTGTTTTTT,CASSFVAGVDTGELFF
few,TRBV9,TRBJ2-7,NA,TGTGCCAGCAGCGTAGATGACAACTACGAGCAGTACTTC,CASSVDDNYEQYF
many,TRBV7-3,TRBJ1-1,NA,TGTGCCAGCAGCGTGGGACCCAACACTGAAGCTTTCTTT,CASSVGPNTEAFF
NA,TRBV6-2/TRBV6-3,TRBJ2-1,NA,TGTGCCAGCAGCCTTATCCGCGGGTACAATCATGAGCAGTTCTTC,CASSLIRGYNHEQFF
few,TRBV27,TRBJ2-7,TRBD1,TGTGCCAGCAGCACCAGTCCCTTGGACAGGGTTTTCGACTACGAGCAGTACTTC,CASSTSPLDRVFDYEQYF
few,TRBV20-1,TRBJ2-7,TRBD2,TGCAGTGCTAGAGGATTCTCCGGGACTAGAGTGAACGAGCAGTACTTC,CSARGFSGTRVNEQYF
few,TRBV7-9,TRBJ1-5,TRBD1,TGTGCCAGCAGCTCCACCTTCCTTACGGACAGGTTCAATCAGCCCCAGCATTTT,CASSSTFLTDRFNQPQHF
NA,TRBV19,TRBJ1-2,TRBD1,TGTGCCAGTAGTTTCCTCCGGGACAGGGGGTCCTATGGCTACACCTTC,CASSFLRDRGSYGYTF
few,TRBV7-8,TRBJ2-2,TRBD2,TGTGCCAGCAGCTTAGGACCCGGGAGGGGCGGTACCGGGGAGCTGTTTTTT,CASSLGPGRGGTGELFF
NA,TRBV20-1,TRBJ1-1,NA,TGCAGTGCTAGACTCGGGGCCCTTACAGGGCAAGCTTTCTTT,CSARLGALTGQAFF
NA,TRBV5-5,TRBJ2-3,NA,TGTGCCAGCAGCGTCCCAACCCCCACAGATACGCAGTATTTT,CASSVPTPTDTQYF
few,TRBV7-8,TRBJ1-2,NA,TGTGCCAGCAGCCACAGGGTGGAGAAGGTCGGCTACACCTTC,CASSHRVEKVGYTF
NA,TRBV5-1,TRBJ1-6,TRBD1,TGCGCCAGCAGCACGGGACAGGAGAATTCACCCCTCCACTTT,CASSTGQENSPLHF
many,TRBV5-1,TRBJ2-5,TRBD1,TGCGCCAGCAGCTTCGCACCCGGGACAGGGGGCCAGGAGACCCAGTACTTC,CASSFAPGTGGQETQYF
many,TRBV12-3/TRBV12-4,TRBJ1-2,NA,TGTGCCAGCAGTCAGGACAACTATGGCTACACCTTC,CASSQDNYGYTF
NA,TRBV25-1,TRBJ2-1,TRBD2,TGTGCCAGCTCCGTAGCGGGAGTGGACAATGAGCAGTTCTTC,CASSVAGVDNEQFF
NA,TRBV6-1,TRBJ1-6,NA,TGTGCCAGCGACCCCTTGGGGCAGGGAGCACCTTTAACCCTCCACTTT,CASDPLGQGAPLTLHF
NA,TRBV27,TRBJ2-7,TRBD2,TGTGCCAGCAGGGAAGCGGGAGTCTACGAGCAGTACTTC,CASREAGVYEQYF
few,TRBV27,TRBJ1-2,TRBD1,TGTGCCAGCAGTGGGAGGGGGCGCTATGGCTACACCTTC,CASSGRGRYGYTF
NA,TRBV6-1,TRBJ1-5,TRBD1,TGTGCCAGCAGTGCGGATTTCTCAGGGGGCGCGAGGGCCCAGCATTTT,CASSADFSGGARAQHF
many,TRBV27,TRBJ1-5,NA,TGTGCCAGCAGAGCCGGGAGCAATCAGCCCCAGCATTTT,CASRAGSNQPQHF
NA,TRBV7-3,TRBJ2-1,TRBD2,TGTGCCAGCAGCTCGACAACTAGCGGGCGTTACAATGAGCAGTTCTTC,CASSSTTSGRYNEQFF
NA,TRBV5-1,TRBJ2-6,NA,TGCGCCAGCAGGGGGGAAGCTGGGGCCAACGTCCTGACTTTC,CASRGEAGANVLTF
many,TRBV12-3/TRBV12-4,TRBJ1-3,NA,TGTGCCAGCAGTTTGTTACGGCGGAGGGGCACTGGAAACACCATATATTTT,CASSLLRRRGTGNTIYF
NA,TRBV27,TRBJ2-7,NA,TGTGCCAGCAGTTTATCGGTTCCGGGACTCAGCTCCTACGAGCAGTACTTC,CASSLSVPGLSSYEQYF
few,TRBV7-2,TRBJ2-3,TRBD2,TGTGCCAGCAGCCTCAATAGCGGGCGAAGCACAGATACGCAGTATTTT,CASSLNSGRSTDTQYF
many,TRBV11-2,TRBJ2-3,TRBD1,TGTGCCAGCAGCGTGGACAGGGGGACAGATACGCAGTATTTT,CASSVDRGTDTQYF
few,TRBV5-5,TRBJ2-7,TRBD2,TGTGCCAGCAAGGGACTAGCGGCCTACGAGCAGTACTTC,CASKGLAAYEQYF
few,TRBV2,TRBJ1-2,TRBD1,TGTGCCAGCAGGCCGACAGGGAGTGGTGGCTACACCTTC,CASRPTGSGGYTF
NA,TRBV6-1,TRBJ2-1,NA,TGTGCCAGCAGTGGACTCGGACAGTTGGTGTACAATGAGCAGTTCTTC,CASSGLGQLVYNEQFF
few,TRBV20-1,TRBJ1-2,NA,TGCAGTGCTAGGGTACCAGCATCCGATGGCTACACCTTC,CSARVPASDGYTF
NA,TRBV2,TRBJ1-6,TRBD1,TGTGCCAGCAGACAAGAGACAGGGGTTAATTCACCCCTCCACTTT,CASRQETGVNSPLHF
many,TRBV3-1,TRBJ2-5,TRBD1,TGTGCCAGCACCCATACGACAGGGGGGAAAGAGACCCAGTACTTC,CASTHTTGGKETQYF
many,TRBV3-1,TRBJ2-5,NA,TGTGCCAGCAGCCCCGGGCCCAAAGAGACCCAGTACTTC,CASSPGPKETQYF
few,TRBV6-1,TRBJ2-7,NA,TGTGCCAGCAGTCAAGCTCCCCTCAACTCTCCTGGGAACGAGCAGTACTTC,CASSQAPLNSPGNEQYF
NA,TRBV12-3/TRBV12-4,TRBJ1-5,NA,TGTGCCAGCAGTTTCCTCTACGGACAAGGGGTTCGCGATCAGCCCCAGCATTTT,CASSFLYGQGVRDQPQHF
few,TRBV20-1,TRBJ2-3,TRBD2,TGCAGTGCACCGGCGGGACTAGCGGATGGTACAGATACGCAGTATTTT,CSAPAGLADGTDTQYF
NA,TRBV20-1,TRBJ2-2,NA,TGCAGTGCCCTAGGTGGAGGGGCGCCGTGGACCGGGGAGCTGTTTTTT,CSALGGGAPWTGELFF
NA,TRBV27,TRBJ2-2,TRBD1,TGTGCCAGAGGGACAGGGGGCACCGGGGAGCTGTTTTTT,CARGTGGTGELFF
NA,TRBV5-6,TRBJ1-2,TRBD1,TGTGCCAGCAGCTCGCCGGGACAGGGTCGGAGCGCCTTC,CASSSPGQGRSAF
few,TRBV4-1,TRBJ2-7,NA,TGCGCCAGCAGCCAATTAACCGGGACGCCCTACGAGCAGTACTTC,CASSQLTGTPYEQYF
many,TRBV29-1,TRBJ2-1,NA,TGCAGCGTCCTACCCTCATTCTTC,CSVLPSFF
few,TRBV19,TRBJ2-3,NA,TGTGCCAGTAGTTCCCTCGGGACAAACCGGGGTACAGATACGCAGTATTTT,CASSSLGTNRGTDTQYF
many,TRBV19,TRBJ2-5,TRBD1,TGTGCCAGTGGGGACAGTCGAGGAGAGACCCAGTACTTC,CASGDSRGETQYF
NA,TRBV29-1,TRBJ2-3,TRBD2,TGCAGCGTTGAAAAAGCGGGAGGAGGTACAGATACGCAGTATTTT,CSVEKAGGGTDTQYF
NA,TRBV30,TRBJ1-6,TRBD1,TGTGCCTGGAGTCGGGACAGCCTCTCCTATAATTCACCCCTCCACTTT,CAWSRDSLSYNSPLHF
NA,TRBV7-2,TRBJ2-5,TRBD2,TGTGCCAGCAGCTTATTGCGGCGGGGGGCCCTGGAGACCCAGTACTTC,CASSLLRRGALETQYF
few,TRBV4-2,TRBJ2-5,NA,TGTGCCAGCAGCCAAGTTTCGGGCCAAGAGACCCAGTACTTC,CASSQVSGQETQYF
few,TRBV3-1,TRBJ2-5,NA,TGTGCCAGCAGCCAAGAATTGGTTGTCCTACCGATCGGGGGGACCCAGTACTTC,CASSQELVVLPIGGTQYF
few,TRBV25-1,TRBJ1-1,NA,TGTGCCAGCAGTGAAGGAGGTGAGTCTGAAGCTTTCTTT,CASSEGGESEAFF
few,TRBV3-1,TRBJ2-1,NA,TGTGCCAGCAGCCATGGCCGAGGGCTAGGATTTAAGTTCTTC,CASSHGRGLGFKFF
few,TRBV11-2,TRBJ2-1,TRBD1,TGTGCCAGCAGCCCAGGGACAGGGCAAAGCTCCTACAATGAGCAGTTCTTC,CASSPGTGQSSYNEQFF
NA,TRBV20-1,TRBJ2-5,NA,TGCAGTGCTGAGGACGCGCGCAGCGGGCCGCAAGAGACCCAGTACTTC,CSAEDARSGPQETQYF
few,TRBV18,TRBJ2-3,NA,TGTGCCAGCTCACCAGATCGCCTAGACCCCACAGATACGCAGTATTTT,CASSPDRLDPTDTQYF